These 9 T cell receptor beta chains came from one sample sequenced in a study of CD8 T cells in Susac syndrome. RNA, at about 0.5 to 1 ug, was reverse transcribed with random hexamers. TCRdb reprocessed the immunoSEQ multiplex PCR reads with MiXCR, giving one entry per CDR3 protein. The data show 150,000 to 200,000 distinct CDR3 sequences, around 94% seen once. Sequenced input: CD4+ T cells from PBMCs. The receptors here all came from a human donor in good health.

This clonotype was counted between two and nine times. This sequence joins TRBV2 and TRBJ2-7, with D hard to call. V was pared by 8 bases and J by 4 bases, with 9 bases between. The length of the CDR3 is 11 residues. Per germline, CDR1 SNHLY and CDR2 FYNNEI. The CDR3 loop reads CASAQLYEQYF. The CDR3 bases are TGTGCCAGCGCCCAGCTATACGAGCAGTACTTC.

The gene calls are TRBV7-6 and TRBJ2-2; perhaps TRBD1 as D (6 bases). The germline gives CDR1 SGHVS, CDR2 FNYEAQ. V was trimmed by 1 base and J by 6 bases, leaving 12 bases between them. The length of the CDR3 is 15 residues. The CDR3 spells CASSLGQGPAGELFF. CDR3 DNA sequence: TGTGCCAGCAGCTTAGGCCAGGGGCCGGCCGGGGAGCTGTTTTTT.

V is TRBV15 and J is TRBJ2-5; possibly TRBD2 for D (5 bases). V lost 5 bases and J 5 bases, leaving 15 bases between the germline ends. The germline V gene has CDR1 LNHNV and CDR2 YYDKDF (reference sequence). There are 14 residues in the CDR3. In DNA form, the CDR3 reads TGTGCCACCAGCCCCCGGGGTATAGGGGAGACCCAGTACTTC. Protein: CATSPRGIGETQYF.

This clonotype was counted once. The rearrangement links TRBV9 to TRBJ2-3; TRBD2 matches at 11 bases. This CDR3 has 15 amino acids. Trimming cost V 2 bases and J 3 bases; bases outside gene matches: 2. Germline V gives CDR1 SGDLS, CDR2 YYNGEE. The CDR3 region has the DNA TGTGCCAGCAGCGTGGGACTAGCGGCAACAGATACGCAGTATTTT. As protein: CASSVGLAATDTQYF.

The CDR3 loop reads CASVDAGQEGQPEKLFF. The CDR3 DNA reads TGTGCTAGTGTCGACGCGGGCCAAGAGGGACAGCCCGAAAAACTGTTTTTT. The chain joins TRBV12-5 to TRBJ1-4, with TRBD1 matching over 7 bases. The CDR3 is 17 amino acids. With V trimmed by 7 bases and J by 8 bases, 19 bases remained unmatched. In germline, CDR1 is LGHNT, CDR2 FRNRAP.

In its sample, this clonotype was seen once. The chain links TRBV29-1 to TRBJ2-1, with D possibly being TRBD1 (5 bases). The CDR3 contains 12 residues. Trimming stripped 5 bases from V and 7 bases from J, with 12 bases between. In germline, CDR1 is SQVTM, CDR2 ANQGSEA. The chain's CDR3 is CSVPFDRNEQFF. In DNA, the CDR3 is TGCAGCGTTCCTTTCGACAGAAATGAGCAGTTCTTC.

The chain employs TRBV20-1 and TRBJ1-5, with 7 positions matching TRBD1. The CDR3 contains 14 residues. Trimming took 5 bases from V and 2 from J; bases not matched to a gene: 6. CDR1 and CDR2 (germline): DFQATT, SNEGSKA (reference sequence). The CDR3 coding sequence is TGCAGTGCTCAGACAGGGTGGCGCAATCAGCCCCAGCATTTT. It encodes CSAQTGWRNQPQHF.

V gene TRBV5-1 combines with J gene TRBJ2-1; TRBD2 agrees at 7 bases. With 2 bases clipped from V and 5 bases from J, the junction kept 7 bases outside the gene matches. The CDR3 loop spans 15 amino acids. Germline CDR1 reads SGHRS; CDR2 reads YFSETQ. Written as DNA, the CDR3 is TGCGCCAGCAGCTTCGGGGGGACGGTCAACAATGAGCAGTTCTTC. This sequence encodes CASSFGGTVNNEQFF.

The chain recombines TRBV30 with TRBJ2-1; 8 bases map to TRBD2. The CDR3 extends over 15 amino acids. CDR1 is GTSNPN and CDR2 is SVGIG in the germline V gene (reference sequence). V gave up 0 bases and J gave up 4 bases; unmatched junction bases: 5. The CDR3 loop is CAWSVAGTSYNEQFF. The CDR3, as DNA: TGTGCCTGGAGTGTTGCGGGGACTAGTTACAATGAGCAGTTCTTC.